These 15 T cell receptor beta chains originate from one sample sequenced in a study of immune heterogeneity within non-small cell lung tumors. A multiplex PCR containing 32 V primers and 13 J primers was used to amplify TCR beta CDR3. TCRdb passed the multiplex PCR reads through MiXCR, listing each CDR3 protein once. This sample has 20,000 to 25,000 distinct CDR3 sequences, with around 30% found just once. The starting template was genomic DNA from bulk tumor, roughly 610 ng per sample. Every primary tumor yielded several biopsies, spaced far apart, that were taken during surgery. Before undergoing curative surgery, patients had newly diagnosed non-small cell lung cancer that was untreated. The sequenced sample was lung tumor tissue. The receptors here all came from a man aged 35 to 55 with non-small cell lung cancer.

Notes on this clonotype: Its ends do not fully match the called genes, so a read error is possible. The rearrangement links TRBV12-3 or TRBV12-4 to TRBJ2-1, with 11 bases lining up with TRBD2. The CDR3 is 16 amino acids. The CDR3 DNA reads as TGTGCCAGCAGTGGACTAGCGGGTGGTTCCTACAATGAGGAGTTCTTC. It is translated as CASSGLAGGSYNEEFF.

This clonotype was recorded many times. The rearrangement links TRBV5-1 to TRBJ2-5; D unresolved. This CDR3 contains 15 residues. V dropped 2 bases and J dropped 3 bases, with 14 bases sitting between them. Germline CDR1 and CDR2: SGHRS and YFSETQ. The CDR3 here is CASSFSGRPEETQYF. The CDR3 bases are TGCGCCAGCAGCTTCTCCGGTCGCCCGGAAGAGACCCAGTACTTC.

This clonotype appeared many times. The DNA of the CDR3 is TGTGCCAGCAGTTACTCGGGGACAGGGACAGATACGCAGTATTTT. As protein: CASSYSGTGTDTQYF. This chain connects TRBV6-2 or TRBV6-3 to TRBJ2-3, with TRBD1 matching over 9 bases. The CDR3 covers 15 residues. Germline CDR1 and CDR2: MNHEY and SVGEGT. The V gene end was trimmed by 0 bases and the J gene end by 3 bases; junction bases not matched to a gene: 1.

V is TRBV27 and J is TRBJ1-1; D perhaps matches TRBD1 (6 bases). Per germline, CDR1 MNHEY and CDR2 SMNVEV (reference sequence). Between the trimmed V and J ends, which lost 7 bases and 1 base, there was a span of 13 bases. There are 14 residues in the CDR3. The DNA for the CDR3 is TGTGCCAGCACCTCAATACAGGGGAACACTGAAGCTTTCTTT. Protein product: CASTSIQGNTEAFF.

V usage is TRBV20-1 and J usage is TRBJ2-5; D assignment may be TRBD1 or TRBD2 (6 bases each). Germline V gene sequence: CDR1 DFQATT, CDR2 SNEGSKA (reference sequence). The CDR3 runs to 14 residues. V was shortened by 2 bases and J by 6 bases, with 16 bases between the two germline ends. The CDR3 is CSARLTGGAKTQYF. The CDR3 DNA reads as TGCAGTGCTAGATTGACCGGGGGCGCGAAGACCCAGTACTTC.

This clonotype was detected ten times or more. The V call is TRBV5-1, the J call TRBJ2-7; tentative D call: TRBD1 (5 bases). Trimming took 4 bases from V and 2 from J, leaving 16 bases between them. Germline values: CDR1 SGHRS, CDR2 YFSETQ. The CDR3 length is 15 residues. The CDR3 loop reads CASSTGGAGTYEQYF. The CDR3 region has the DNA TGCGCCAGCAGCACGGGTGGGGCAGGGACCTACGAGCAGTACTTC.

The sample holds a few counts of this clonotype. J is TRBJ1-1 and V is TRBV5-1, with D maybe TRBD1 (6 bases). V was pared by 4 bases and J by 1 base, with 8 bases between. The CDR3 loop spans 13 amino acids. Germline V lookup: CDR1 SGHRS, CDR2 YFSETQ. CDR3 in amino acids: CASSQQGNTEAFF. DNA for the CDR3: TGCGCCAGCAGCCAACAGGGGAACACTGAAGCTTTCTTT.

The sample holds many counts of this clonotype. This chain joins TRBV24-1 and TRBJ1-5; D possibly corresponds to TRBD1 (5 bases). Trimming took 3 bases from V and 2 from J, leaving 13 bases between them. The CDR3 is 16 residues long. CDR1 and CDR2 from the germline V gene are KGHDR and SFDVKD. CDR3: CATSDGRDGGNQPQHF. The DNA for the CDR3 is TGTGCCACCAGTGATGGCCGGGACGGTGGCAATCAGCCCCAGCATTTT.

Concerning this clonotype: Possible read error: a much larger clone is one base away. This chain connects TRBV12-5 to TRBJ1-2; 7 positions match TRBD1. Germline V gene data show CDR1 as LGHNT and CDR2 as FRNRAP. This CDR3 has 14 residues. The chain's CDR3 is CDSGSGQPAIGYTF. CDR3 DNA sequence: TGTGATAGTGGTTCGGGACAGCCGGCTATTGGCTACACCTTC.

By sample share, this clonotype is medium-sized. The chain's CDR3 is CASSLQGGNSPLHF. CDR3 nucleotide sequence: TGTGCCAGCAGCTTACAGGGTGGAAATTCACCCCTCCACTTT. This chain uses TRBV7-2 with TRBJ1-6; perhaps TRBD1 as D (5 bases). Trimming left V 2 bases short and J 7 bases short, with 9 bases between. The CDR3 length is 14 residues. Per the germline V gene, CDR1 is SGHTA and CDR2 is FQGNSA.

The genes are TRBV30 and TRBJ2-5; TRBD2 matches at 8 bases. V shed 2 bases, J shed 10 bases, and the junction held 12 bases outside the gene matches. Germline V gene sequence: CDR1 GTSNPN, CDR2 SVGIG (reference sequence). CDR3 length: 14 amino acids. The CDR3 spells CAWSPTSGGVVQYF. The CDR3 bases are TGTGCCTGGAGTCCCACGAGCGGGGGAGTAGTCCAGTACTTC.

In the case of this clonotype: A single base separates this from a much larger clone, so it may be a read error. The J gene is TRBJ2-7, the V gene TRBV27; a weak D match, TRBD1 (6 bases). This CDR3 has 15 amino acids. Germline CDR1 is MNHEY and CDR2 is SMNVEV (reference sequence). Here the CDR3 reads CVSSKGDATSYEQYF. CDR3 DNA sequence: TGTGTCAGCAGTAAGGGGGACGCCACTTCCTACGAGCAGTACTTC.

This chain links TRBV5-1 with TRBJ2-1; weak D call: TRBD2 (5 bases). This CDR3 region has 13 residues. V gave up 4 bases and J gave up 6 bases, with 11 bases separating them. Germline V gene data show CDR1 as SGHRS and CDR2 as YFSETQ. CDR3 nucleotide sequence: TGCGCCAGCAGCCTGGACTCGCGCAATGAGCAGTTCTTC. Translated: CASSLDSRNEQFF.

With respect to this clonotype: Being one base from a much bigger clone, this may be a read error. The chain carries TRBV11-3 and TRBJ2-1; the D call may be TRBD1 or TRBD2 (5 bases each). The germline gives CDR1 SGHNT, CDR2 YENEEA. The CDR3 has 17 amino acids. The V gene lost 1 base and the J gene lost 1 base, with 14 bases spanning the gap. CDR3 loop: CASSLVGGDPSYNEQFF. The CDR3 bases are TGTGCCAGCAGCTTAGTCGGTGGGGACCCATCCTACAATGAGCAGTTCTTC.

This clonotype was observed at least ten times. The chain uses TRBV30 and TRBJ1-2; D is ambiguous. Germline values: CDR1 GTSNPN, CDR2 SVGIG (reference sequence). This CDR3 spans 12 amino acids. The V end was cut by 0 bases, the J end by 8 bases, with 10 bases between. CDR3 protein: CAWSVGFEGYTF. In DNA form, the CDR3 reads TGTGCCTGGAGTGTAGGCTTTGAAGGCTACACCTTC.